This record covers a single T cell receptor (beta chain). The antigen remains unidentified. Other DNA sequences from this sample encode an identical CDR3 as well. CDR1 and CDR2 from the germline V gene are MDHEN and SYDVKM. V lost 3 bases and J lost 6, with 6 bases in between. The CDR3 covers 12 residues. These data belong to a study of shared clonotypes between healthy human individuals. Per the authors' pipeline: Junction-only sequences without quality scores were provided by ImmunoSEQ, so filtering was different. Profiling relied on immunoSEQ multiplex PCR, and the TCRdb table lists in-frame clones only, not all of them. Clonal size and the V and J genes are those of that table, whereas D and trimming came from the DNA. The data show fewer than 3 million clones, 85% to 95% seen once. Study findings and constraints: A handful of donors had 4% to 6.5% of their naive CD4 clonotypes in common. Generally, estimated richness proved larger in naive subsets than it did in memory subsets.

The sequence derives from a man aged 18 to 30 in good health. Some clones in this sample may be carry-over from other donors' samples. The specimen was naive CD4+ T cells from PBMCs. Specified subset: CD45RA+ positively selected. The chain uses TRBV28 and TRBJ2-4; D is uncertain. CDR3 region: CASSLTGNIQYF. CDR3 nucleotide sequence: TGTGCCAGCAGTTTGACGGGAAACATTCAGTACTTC.